This passage covers 22 T cell receptor beta chains from one sample sequenced in a study of blood T cell repertoires in COVID-19. The assay was immunoSEQ multiplex PCR, and TCRdb's table has in-frame clones only and misses some. The sample lists about 110,000 clones, more than 80% occurring once. The sample was peripheral blood. Receptor source: an older woman with acute or convalescent COVID-19.

This clone was found once. The rearrangement joins TRBV7-9 to TRBJ2-1; TRBD2 aligns across 8 bases. V dropped 2 bases and J dropped 10; count of bases not matched to a gene: 10. Germline assignment: CDR1 SEHNR and CDR2 FQNEAQ (reference sequence). The CDR3 loop spans 15 amino acids. The CDR3 coding sequence is TGTGCCAGCAGCTTATGGGAATTTGAGCGGGGGGAGCAGTTCTTC. Translating it yields CASSLWEFERGEQFF.

The V and J genes are TRBV5-8 and TRBJ2-2; D not resolved. The CDR3 runs 14 residues. CDR1 and CDR2 from the germline V gene are SGHTS and YDEGEE. V lost 0 bases and J lost 5, with 8 bases in between. The CDR3, as DNA: TGTGCCAGCAGCTTGGGCAAGGAGACCGGGGAGCTGTTTTTT. This gives the protein CASSLGKETGELFF.

The chain has TRBV7-2 and TRBJ1-1; D gene unclear. The ends were cut back, 3 bases at V and 1 base at J, with 6 bases in the middle. This CDR3 contains 13 residues. CDR1 and CDR2 from the germline V gene are SGHTA and FQGNSA. CDR3 DNA: TGTGCCAGCAGCTTCCCCCAGAACACTGAAGCTTTCTTT. As protein: CASSFPQNTEAFF.

The chain recombines TRBV10-3 with TRBJ2-7; D unresolved. V was pared by 0 bases and J by 7 bases, with 10 bases between. This CDR3 is 13 amino acids long. Germline V gene data show CDR1 as ENHRY and CDR2 as SYGVKD. This CDR3 reads CAISESQPMEQYF. CDR3 in DNA: TGTGCCATCAGTGAGTCACAGCCCATGGAGCAGTACTTC.

V usage is TRBV30 and J usage is TRBJ2-1; tentative D call: TRBD2 (6 bases). The CDR3 is 15 amino acids. The V end lost 2 bases, the J end lost 8 bases, and 19 bases lay between the germline ends. In germline, CDR1 is GTSNPN, CDR2 SVGIG (reference sequence). CDR3 sequence: CAWSPLGGGGHEQFF. The DNA of the CDR3 is TGTGCCTGGAGTCCCCTGGGGGGAGGTGGCCATGAGCAGTTCTTC.

This clone was detected only a few times. The V and J genes are TRBV12-1 and TRBJ1-5. TRBV12-1 is recorded as a pseudogene. This CDR3 comprises 15 residues. The CDR3: CASSSRLSSNQPQHF. The DNA for the CDR3 is TGTGCCAGCAGCTCAAGACTTAGTAGCAATCAGCCCCAGCATTTT.

This chain uses TRBV12-3 or TRBV12-4 with TRBJ1-5; no clear D. CDR3 size: 13 residues. The germline V and J ends were trimmed by 3 bases and 5 bases, with 8 bases remaining between them. The CDR3 nucleotides read TGTGCCAGCAGTTTTTCCAGATATCAGCCCCAGCATTTT. Translated, it gives CASSFSRYQPQHF.

V gene TRBV6-6 combines with J gene TRBJ2-2; 15 bases fit TRBD2. Germline trimming cut 7 bases from V and 7 bases from J; bases unmatched to any gene: 4. This CDR3 has 15 residues. The germline V gene has CDR1 MNHNY and CDR2 SVGAGI (reference sequence). CDR3 sequence: CASTGLAGGRGELFF. CDR3 DNA sequence: TGTGCCAGCACCGGACTAGCGGGGGGGCGCGGGGAGCTGTTTTTT.

This chain connects TRBV5-1 to TRBJ2-2; TRBD2 matches at 9 bases. Germline lookup yields CDR1 SGHRS and CDR2 YFSETQ. J was trimmed by 2 bases and V by 5 bases; bases with no gene match: 4. CDR3 length: 15 amino acids. The CDR3 reads CASRASGVNTGELFF. CDR3 coding DNA: TGCGCCAGCAGGGCTAGCGGGGTAAACACCGGGGAGCTGTTTTTT.

The chain links TRBV5-4 to TRBJ1-3; tentatively, D is TRBD1 (6 bases). V lost 3 bases, J lost 1 base, and 8 bases lay in between. CDR3 length equals 14 residues. CDR1 is SGHNT, CDR2 YYREEE, per germline (reference sequence). This CDR3 reads CASSSTGSGNTIYF. As DNA, the CDR3 is TGTGCCAGCAGCTCGACAGGATCTGGAAACACCATATATTTT.

The gene calls are TRBV28 and TRBJ2-5; TRBD1 agrees at 7 bases. Germline CDR1 is MDHEN and CDR2 is SYDVKM. With 6 bases clipped from V and 5 bases from J, the junction kept 12 bases outside the gene matches. The CDR3 covers 15 residues. In DNA form, the CDR3 reads TGTGCCAGCAGCGTGCCAGGGGGTGGCCGGGAGACCCAGTACTTC. As protein: CASSVPGGGRETQYF.

This sequence joins TRBV2 and TRBJ2-1; D is possibly TRBD1 (6 bases). V was trimmed by 4 bases and J by 2 bases, leaving 9 bases between them. Germline V gene sequence: CDR1 SNHLY, CDR2 FYNNEI. This CDR3 contains 14 residues. The CDR3 sequence is CASSGGGPYNEQFF. Written as DNA, the CDR3 is TGTGCCAGCAGTGGAGGGGGACCCTACAATGAGCAGTTCTTC.

Here the CDR3 reads CASSLDRNTEAFF. The CDR3 DNA reads TGTGCCAGTAGCCTCGACAGGAACACTGAAGCTTTCTTT. J is TRBJ1-1 and V is TRBV19, with D maybe TRBD1 (5 bases). The CDR3 runs 13 residues. Deletions cut 6 bases from V and 1 base from J, with 9 bases between. Looked up from germline, CDR1 is LNHDA and CDR2 is SQIVND (reference sequence).

The genes are TRBV5-5 and TRBJ1-2; 7 bases agree with TRBD1. V shed 1 base and J 3 bases; nucleotides not matched to a gene: 15. This CDR3 region has 18 residues. Germline CDR1 is SGHKS and CDR2 is YYEKEE (reference sequence). CDR3 residues: CASSLSPPSTGRYYGYTF. The CDR3 DNA follows: TGTGCCAGCAGCTTGTCCCCTCCTTCGACAGGGCGTTACTATGGCTACACCTTC. The variable domain in full, completed from reference TRBV5-5 and TRBJ1-2, reads DAGVTQSPTHLIKTRGQQVTLRCSPISGHKSVSWYQQVLGQGPQFIFQYYEKEERGRGNFPDRFSARQFPNYSSELNVNALLLGDSALYLCASSLSPPSTGRYYGYTFGSGTRLTVV.

This rearrangement joins TRBV11-3 to TRBJ2-7, with 8 bases that match TRBD2. The germline V gene has CDR1 SGHNT and CDR2 YENEEA. CDR3 length: 13 amino acids. V trimming: 5 bases; J trimming: 3 bases; junction bases outside the gene matches: 3. The CDR3 nucleotides read TGTGCCAGCAGCAGACTAGCGAACTACGAGCAGTACTTC. It translates to CASSRLANYEQYF.

This chain uses TRBV10-3 with TRBJ1-2; no clear D. V lost 6 bases and J 7 bases, leaving 15 bases between the germline ends. Germline V gene lookup returns CDR1 ENHRY and CDR2 SYGVKD. This CDR3 has 13 residues. The DNA of the CDR3 is TGTGCCATCAGGAAAGGAGAGGGAGCTGGCTACACCTTC. It is translated as CAIRKGEGAGYTF.

The chain is built from TRBV7-3 and TRBJ1-1; D gene unclear. Germline V gene data show CDR1 as SGHTA and CDR2 as FQGTGA. Trimming shortened V by 3 bases and J by 1 base, and 6 bases separated the two germline ends. This CDR3 is 13 amino acids long. CDR3 sequence: CASSFTRNTEAFF. The CDR3 bases are TGTGCCAGCAGCTTTACGAGGAACACTGAAGCTTTCTTT.

The chain combines TRBV28 with TRBJ2-1; tentative D call: TRBD2 (5 bases). CDR1 MDHEN and CDR2 SYDVKM come from the germline V gene. The CDR3 is 15 residues long. V was pared by 4 bases and J by 7 bases, with 17 bases between. CDR3 bases: TGTGCCAGCAGTTCCTCCGGACTTAGTGGGAATGAGCAGTTCTTC. Encoded protein: CASSSSGLSGNEQFF.

This chain links TRBV19 with TRBJ2-5; 8 positions agree with TRBD1. The CDR3 extends over 13 amino acids. V lost 5 bases, J lost 5 bases, and 4 bases stayed unmatched. From germline, CDR1 is LNHDA and CDR2 SQIVND (reference sequence). CDR3 loop: CASSADRVETQYF. Here the CDR3 DNA reads TGTGCCAGTAGTGCGGACAGGGTTGAGACCCAGTACTTC.

The chain joins TRBV4-2 to TRBJ2-7; TRBD1 might be the D (6 bases). The CDR3 has 15 amino acids. V shed 4 bases and J shed 2 bases, with 15 bases lying between them. The germline V gene encodes CDR1 LGHNA and CDR2 YNFKEQ. CDR3 in DNA: TGTGCCAGCAGCCGAGAAACAGGGTCCCCCTACGAGCAGTACTTC. Translated: CASSRETGSPYEQYF.

The chain uses TRBV2 and TRBJ2-1; TRBD2 is a possible D gene (7 bases). V gave up 3 bases and J gave up 7 bases, with 13 bases separating them. This CDR3 is built from 14 residues. Germline assignment: CDR1 SNHLY and CDR2 FYNNEI. DNA for the CDR3: TGTGCCAGCAGTGACTCGGGGGGCGGGAATGAGCAGTTCTTC. Amino acid sequence: CASSDSGGGNEQFF.

The table lists this clone with a few counts. The chain uses TRBV12-3 or TRBV12-4 and TRBJ1-2; D is perhaps TRBD1 (5 bases). V lost 5 bases and J 5 bases, leaving 9 bases between the germline ends. The CDR3 runs to 12 residues. The CDR3: CASSLRGYGYTF. CDR3 DNA: TGTGCCAGCAGTCTAAGGGGATATGGCTACACCTTC.